Following are 11 T cell receptor beta chains from one sample sequenced in a study of lung T cells in sarcoidosis with Löfgren's syndrome. TCRdb fed the reads into MiXCR, producing one record per CDR3 protein. The table has tens of thousands of distinct CDR3 sequences, 20% to 25% seen once; the top ten hold about 2.5%. Sequenced sample: CD4+ T cells from PBMCs. All receptors come from a human donor with sarcoidosis (Löfgren's syndrome or another form), or a control subject (not recorded which).

This clonotype was detected many times. This chain joins TRBV3-1 and TRBJ2-3; D tentatively reads TRBD1 or TRBD2 (5 bases each). CDR1 is LGHDT, CDR2 YNNKEL, per germline (reference sequence). Trimming took off 3 bases at V and 6 bases at J, with 13 bases between the two ends. This CDR3 region has 14 residues. The CDR3 protein is CASSQPGPIDTQYF. Here the CDR3 DNA reads TGTGCCAGCAGCCAGCCGGGACCTATTGATACGCAGTATTTT.

The chain couples TRBV12-3 or TRBV12-4 to TRBJ2-1, with D possibly being TRBD1 or TRBD2 (6 bases each). The CDR3 length is 13 residues. V shed 2 bases and J shed 10 bases, with 12 bases lying between them. This CDR3 reads CASSLWGAGEQFF. The CDR3 DNA is TGTGCCAGCAGTTTATGGGGGGCAGGGGAGCAGTTCTTC.

Worth noting for this clonotype: A much more abundant neighbour one base away suggests this may be a read error. The V call is TRBV20-1, the J call TRBJ2-7; 12 bases are shared with TRBD2. The CDR3 length is 11 residues. CDR1 is DFQATT and CDR2 is SNEGSKA in the germline V gene (reference sequence). The CDR3 loop is CSALLAGGQHF. In DNA form, the CDR3 reads TGCAGTGCTCTGCTAGCGGGAGGGCAACACTTC.

The V and J genes are TRBV7-9 and TRBJ2-1; possibly TRBD1 for D (6 bases). Germline CDR1 reads SEHNR; CDR2 reads FQNEAQ (reference sequence). Trimming cost V 6 bases and J 9 bases, with 15 bases left between them. CDR3 length: 13 amino acids. DNA for the CDR3: TGTGCCAGCAGTCCACAACAGGGTAGTGAGCAGTTCTTC. This translates into CASSPQQGSEQFF.

This clonotype has a handful of counts. This chain connects TRBV12-3 or TRBV12-4 to TRBJ2-7; 8 bases align to TRBD1. The CDR3 contains 15 residues. The junction had 7 bases not matched to a gene; V was cut back by 2 bases and J by 4 bases. This CDR3 is CASSLFGTGGYEQYF. The CDR3 DNA follows: TGTGCCAGCAGTTTATTTGGAACAGGGGGTTACGAGCAGTACTTC.

The rearrangement joins TRBV11-2 to TRBJ2-5; 9 positions match TRBD2. Germline trimming cut 1 base from V and 0 bases from J; bases unmatched to any gene: 6. Per germline, CDR1 SGHAT and CDR2 FQNNGV. CDR3 length: 17 amino acids. CDR3 sequence (DNA): TGTGCCAGCAGCTTAGGGATAAAGCGGGGGGACCAAGAGACCCAGTACTTC. Translated: CASSLGIKRGDQETQYF.

Many counts were recorded for this clonotype. This chain links TRBV6-1 with TRBJ1-5, with 9 positions matching TRBD1. With V trimmed by 6 bases and J by 2 bases, 8 bases remained unmatched. The germline gives CDR1 MNHNS, CDR2 SASEGT. CDR3 length equals 16 residues. The CDR3 DNA sequence: TGTGCCAGCAGCAATACAGGGGGCGCGGGCAATCAGCCCCAGCATTTT. This translates into CASSNTGGAGNQPQHF.

This clonotype was counted only a few times. The chain joins TRBV11-2 to TRBJ1-1; D is possibly TRBD1 (5 bases). The CDR3 runs 14 residues. Germline lookup yields CDR1 SGHAT and CDR2 FQNNGV. The germline V and J ends were trimmed by 3 bases and 0 bases, with 8 bases remaining between them. The CDR3 is CASSLGLLNTEAFF. DNA of the CDR3: TGTGCCAGCAGCTTGGGGCTCTTGAACACTGAAGCTTTCTTT.

This clonotype appeared many times. The chain recombines TRBV20-1 with TRBJ2-1; TRBD2 is a possible D gene (5 bases). Germline V gene sequence: CDR1 DFQATT, CDR2 SNEGSKA (reference sequence). This CDR3 is built from 18 residues. Trimming removed 2 bases at V and 10 bases at J, with 30 bases between. This chain's CDR3 is CSARTNPGLAGVRSEQFF. The DNA of the CDR3 is TGCAGTGCTAGAACGAACCCCGGGCTAGCCGGCGTCCGTAGCGAGCAGTTCTTC.

The rearrangement uses TRBV12-5 and TRBJ2-3; weak D call: TRBD2 (6 bases). CDR3 length: 14 residues. V lost 6 bases to trimming and J lost 0 bases, with 10 bases between them. Germline V CDR1 and CDR2: LGHNT, FRNRAP. The DNA of the CDR3 is TGTGCTAGTGGCATGGGGACTAGCACAGATACGCAGTATTTT. Its protein is CASGMGTSTDTQYF.

This clonotype appeared a few times. The gene calls are TRBV11-1 and TRBJ2-1, with TRBD1 identical over 10 bases. The germline V gene encodes CDR1 SGHAT and CDR2 FQDESV (reference sequence). The CDR3 covers 16 residues. V dropped 4 bases and J dropped 6; count of bases not matched to a gene: 9. The CDR3 region is CASSSPTGGMSNEQFF. The CDR3 DNA sequence: TGTGCCAGCAGCTCGCCGACAGGGGGCATGTCCAATGAGCAGTTCTTC.